A selection of T cell receptor beta chains follows, all from one sample in a study of spatial heterogeneity in lung cancer. In TCRdb, the 5' RACE reads were re-called with MiXCR into one record per CDR3 protein. Here the sample spans more than 9,000 distinct CDR3 sequences, 6.1% being singletons. The source was normal lung tissue next to the tumor, collected at surgery. Every receptor here comes from a male donor with early-stage non-small cell lung cancer. Each CDR3 is given with its conserved first and last residue. The D gene is left open where the match is weak. Size values are once, few and many counts, or a class for expanded clones, and some rows have none.

TGTGCCAGTGCGGGGGAAGAGACCCAGTACTTC	CASAGEETQYF	many	TRBV7-9	TRBD2	TRBJ2-5
TGTGCCAGCAGTAAAGGAGGAGGGGGATTATCTGGTGAGCAGTTCTTC	CASSKGGGGLSGEQFF	NA	TRBV28	NA	TRBJ2-1
TGCAGTGCTAGGGGGACAGGGGGCACTGAAGCTTTCTTT	CSARGTGGTEAFF	NA	TRBV20-1	TRBD1	TRBJ1-1
TGCAGTGCTAGCCCCACAGGGGGACTAGCGGGAGGAGGAGATACGCAGTATTTT	CSASPTGGLAGGGDTQYF	many	TRBV20-1	TRBD2	TRBJ2-3
TGTGCCAGCAGCTTAAAGGGGGCGAAATCAGATACGCAGTATTTT	CASSLKGAKSDTQYF	NA	TRBV7-3	TRBD1	TRBJ2-3
TGTGCCAGCAGCCGCCTCTCCTCAACGCAGTATTTT	CASSRLSSTQYF	many	TRBV11-2	NA	TRBJ2-3
TGCACCCCAAGGGAACAGGGGAGTTGGAACACTGAAGCTTTCTTT	CTPREQGSWNTEAFF	NA	TRBV20-1	TRBD1	TRBJ1-1
TGCGCCAGCAGCTCAGCCTTAAATGAGCAGTTCTTC	CASSSALNEQFF	many	TRBV5-1	NA	TRBJ2-1
TGTGCCAGCAGCCCACCCTTGCTCTCCTACGAGCAGTACTTC	CASSPPLLSYEQYF	few	TRBV7-3	NA	TRBJ2-7
TGCAGTGCTGGGACAGTCGATCAGCCCCAGCATTTT	CSAGTVDQPQHF	many	TRBV20-1	TRBD1	TRBJ1-5
TGTGCCAGCAGCCCCCCGGGACAGGGGGCGAGGGGCTACACCTTC	CASSPPGQGARGYTF	many	TRBV7-2	TRBD1	TRBJ1-2
TGCAGTGCTCCGGGACAGGGGTCGCTTGGCTACACCTTC	CSAPGQGSLGYTF	many	TRBV20-1	TRBD1	TRBJ1-2
TGTGCCAGCAGCTTAGGGGGGCCCTACAATGAGCAGTTCTTC	CASSLGGPYNEQFF	many	TRBV7-3	NA	TRBJ2-1
TGTGCCAGCAGTTTACCCCTGACAGGGGGCACTAATGAAAAACTGTTTTTT	CASSLPLTGGTNEKLFF	many	TRBV27	TRBD1	TRBJ1-4
TGTGCCAGCAGTTACACTAGCGGGAGTGGGGCCAACGTCCTGACTTTC	CASSYTSGSGANVLTF	many	TRBV6-5	TRBD2	TRBJ2-6
TGCGCCAGCGGGGATGCTGGGGGCAACTATGGCTACACCTTC	CASGDAGGNYGYTF	many	TRBV4-1	NA	TRBJ1-2
TGTGCCAGCCAGAAGCGGGAGAATGAGCAGTTCTTC	CASQKRENEQFF	many	TRBV6-6	TRBD2	TRBJ2-1